This TCR beta chain was retrieved from a study of T cells expressing NK-cell markers. The wider study: In sorted CD3+CD56+NKG2C+, CD3+CD56+NKG2C- and CD3+CD56-NKG2C+ T cells, TCR beta repertoires were obtained. Serological testing identified most of the eight sequenced donors as HCMV-seropositive and one as seronegative.

CDR1 is MNHEY, CDR2 SMNVEV, per germline (reference sequence). This CDR3 has 16 amino acids. TCRdb re-called the 5' RACE reads; one entry per CDR3 protein, DNA not given. Its table records 500,000 to 700,000 distinct CDR3 sequences. About this clonotype itself: Its target is not known.

Study-wide results and limits: What remained unclear was the HCMV specificity of expanded NKG2C+ T cell clones.

The J gene is TRBJ1-6, the V gene TRBV27. Sequenced material: blood T cells: a sorted CD56 or NKG2C T cell subset, CD4+ or CD8+ T cells, or bulk PBMC T cells (not recorded which). The sequence came from a man aged 18 to 30 in good health. CDR3 loop: CASSLFVEDYNSPLHF.